The T cell receptor (beta chain) under discussion was sequenced for a study of CD8 T cells in ankylosing spondylitis. Study-wide findings and caveats: Reports say disease-linked clones showed up significantly more in matched ankylosing spondylitis synovial fluid. A number of the motif variants had already been described in reactive arthritis synovial fluid and blood.

The CDR3 extends over 13 amino acids. The ends lost 6 bases at V and 8 bases at J; junction bases unmatched: 5. The germline V gene encodes CDR1 LNHDA and CDR2 SQIVND (reference sequence). TCRdb re-derived calls from the 5' RACE reads in MiXCR, one entry per CDR3 protein. There are roughly 200,000 distinct CDR3 sequences in the sample; 9.5% to 15% occur only once, and 16% lies in the top ten. Turning to this clonotype: Its antigen is still unknown.

This sequence joins TRBV19 and TRBJ2-1; 9 nucleotides match TRBD1. This clonotype was sampled from a male donor with ankylosing spondylitis or in good health (not recorded which). The sample taken for sequencing was blood, either unsorted or a sorted T cell fraction (not recorded which). The CDR3 DNA reads TGTGCCAGTAGAGACAGGGGGTTTTATGAGCAGTTCTTC. Its protein product is CASRDRGFYEQFF.